Below, 25 T cell receptor beta chains from the same sample are listed, as sequenced in a study of vaccination and CD4 T cells after COVID-19. Once obtained from cultured CD4+ T cells, the DNA was sequenced using the Oncomine TCR Beta short-read assay. TCRdb recomputed calls from the PCR reads with MiXCR, one row per CDR3 protein. The repertoire has about 20,000 distinct CDR3 sequences, around 45% of them found once; the top ten carry under 5%. As for treatment: roughly 11-day PBMC culture with coronavirus spike peptide pools or control peptides (ViraFEST assay). Their cognate antigens are unknown. The sequencing here drew on CD4+ T cells from blood, cultured in vitro, taken before SARS-CoV-2 vaccination. The receptor source for this set is a human donor who had recovered from COVID-19.

This clonotype was seen a handful of times. The chain couples TRBV11-2 to TRBJ1-6; D is unresolved. This CDR3 has 17 residues. The germline CDR1 and CDR2 sequences are SGHAT and FQNNGV. V was clipped by 6 bases and J by 0 bases, with 15 bases between them. The CDR3 nucleotides read TGTGCCAGCAGTCCGGCCGTTGGGAGCTCCTATAATTCACCCCTCCACTTT. Its translation: CASSPAVGSSYNSPLHF.

The V gene is TRBV12-3 or TRBV12-4, the J gene TRBJ2-7; 13 bases align to TRBD2. Trimming cost V 4 bases and J 5 bases; bases outside gene matches: 5. This CDR3 spans 15 amino acids. The CDR3 reads CASSSPGLAGNEQYF. The DNA for the CDR3 is TGTGCCAGCAGTTCTCCGGGACTAGCGGGGAACGAGCAGTACTTC.

This clonotype was seen just once. The chain combines TRBV11-2 with TRBJ2-2; D call uncertain. The V and J ends lost 0 bases and 8 bases respectively, with 7 bases between them. Germline V gene lookup returns CDR1 SGHAT and CDR2 FQNNGV. The CDR3 sequence is 13 residues long. The CDR3 DNA reads TGTGCCAGCAGCTTAGATCGGTCGGGGGAGCTGTTTTTT. Translation gives CASSLDRSGELFF.

In this sample, this clonotype turned up a few times. The chain combines TRBV7-9 with TRBJ1-1, with 10 bases that match TRBD1. Losses at the gene ends were 4 bases for V and 10 bases for J; bases not matched to a gene: 6. This CDR3 contains 13 residues. Looked up from germline, CDR1 is SEHNR and CDR2 is FQNEAQ (reference sequence). CDR3 in amino acids: CASSSGTGALAFF. DNA for the CDR3: TGTGCCAGCAGCTCAGGGACAGGGGCGTTAGCTTTCTTT.

V is TRBV11-3 and J is TRBJ2-1; no reliable D call. The CDR3 consists of 14 residues. V dropped 2 bases and J dropped 7 bases, with 12 bases sitting between them. In germline, CDR1 is SGHNT, CDR2 YENEEA. In DNA, the CDR3 is TGTGCCAGCAGCTTATACGGGTCCCGGAATGAGCAGTTCTTC. Its translation: CASSLYGSRNEQFF.

The chain carries TRBV5-4 and TRBJ2-7; D perhaps matches TRBD2 (7 bases). The CDR3 is 15 amino acids. CDR1 and CDR2 from the germline V gene are SGHNT and YYREEE (reference sequence). Trimming shortened V by 3 bases and J by 3 bases, and 16 bases separated the two germline ends. The CDR3 DNA is TGTGCCAGCAGCTCGGCGGGGGCGCGGGTCTACGAGCAGTACTTC. Encoded protein: CASSSAGARVYEQYF.

This clonotype was counted a few times. The rearrangement joins TRBV7-2 to TRBJ2-3, with D perhaps assigned TRBD1 or TRBD2 (5 bases each). This CDR3 comprises 16 residues. Deletions cut 4 bases from V and 0 bases from J, with 14 bases between. Per the germline V gene, CDR1 is SGHTA and CDR2 is FQGNSA. The CDR3 sequence is CASSSEGRGSTDTQYF. For the CDR3, the DNA is TGTGCCAGCAGCTCCGAGGGAAGGGGTAGCACAGATACGCAGTATTTT. Drawing the rest from reference TRBV7-2 and TRBJ2-3, the complete variable domain is GAGVSQSPSNKVTEKGKDVELRCDPISGHTALYWYRQSLGQGLEFLIYFQGNSAPDKSGLPSDRFSAERTGGSVSTLTIQRTQQEDSAVYLCASSSEGRGSTDTQYFGPGTRLTVL.

The J gene is TRBJ1-1, the V gene TRBV6-5; no reliable D call. Trimming left V 0 bases short and J 5 bases short, with 7 bases between. CDR3 length: 13 amino acids. Germline V gene lookup returns CDR1 MNHEY and CDR2 SVGAGI. The CDR3 nucleotides are TGTGCCAGCAGTTACTCGAGGCAGACTGAAGCTTTCTTT. Protein: CASSYSRQTEAFF.

This chain joins TRBV20-1 and TRBJ2-3; 12 nucleotides match TRBD2. The CDR3 has 16 amino acids. In germline, CDR1 is DFQATT, CDR2 SNEGSKA (reference sequence). The V and J ends lost 1 base and 5 bases, in that order; junction bases with no gene match: 7. The CDR3 protein is CSARGPLAGGRDTQYF. CDR3 nucleotide sequence: TGCAGTGCTAGAGGGCCCCTAGCGGGGGGGAGAGATACGCAGTATTTT.

This sequence joins TRBV30 and TRBJ1-1; D is unclear. The CDR3 consists of 13 residues. Trimming shortened V by 3 bases and J by 1 base, and 9 bases separated the two germline ends. The germline V gene has CDR1 GTSNPN and CDR2 SVGIG (reference sequence). The CDR3 DNA is TGTGCCTGGAGCACGATGGCGAACACTGAAGCTTTCTTT. Its protein is CAWSTMANTEAFF.

V usage is TRBV7-9 and J usage is TRBJ2-7; 7 positions agree with TRBD2. The CDR3 has 14 amino acids. The germline V gene encodes CDR1 SEHNR and CDR2 FQNEAQ (reference sequence). J lost 5 bases, V lost 5 bases, and 9 bases had no gene match. This CDR3 reads CASSLSGDWDEQYF. CDR3 bases: TGTGCCAGCAGCCTCAGCGGGGATTGGGACGAGCAGTACTTC.

V is TRBV6-1 and J is TRBJ2-4, with D possibly being TRBD1 (6 bases). The germline V gene encodes CDR1 MNHNS and CDR2 SASEGT. This CDR3 is 14 amino acids long. Trimming stripped 10 bases from V and 13 bases from J, with 26 bases between. The CDR3 sequence: CAIMGHTPGAHQYF. The CDR3 DNA reads as TGTGCCATCATGGGACACACTCCGGGTGCTCACCAGTACTTC.

The V and J genes are TRBV7-2 and TRBJ2-7; 7 bases align to TRBD2. J gave up 0 bases and V 5 bases, and 4 bases lay outside the gene matches. From germline, CDR1 is SGHTA and CDR2 FQGNSA. The CDR3 runs 14 residues. For the CDR3, the DNA is TGTGCCAGCAGCCGTGGCGGGAGCTCCTACGAGCAGTACTTC. Translated: CASSRGGSSYEQYF.

This chain connects TRBV6-5 to TRBJ1-5; maybe TRBD1 (6 bases). The CDR3 has 14 amino acids. Deletions cut 2 bases from V and 7 bases from J, with 12 bases between. Germline V gene sequence: CDR1 MNHEY, CDR2 SVGAGI. The CDR3 region has the DNA TGTGCCAGCAGTTACCTTAGGGGGGAGCAGCCCCAGCATTTT. Residues: CASSYLRGEQPQHF.

V usage is TRBV7-9 and J usage is TRBJ2-1; a possible D gene is TRBD1 (7 bases). The CDR3 runs 15 residues. Germline lookup yields CDR1 SEHNR and CDR2 FQNEAQ (reference sequence). V lost 8 bases to trimming and J lost 2 bases, with 16 bases between them. CDR3 residues: CASGPGGNPYNEQFF. The CDR3 DNA sequence: TGTGCCAGCGGCCCAGGGGGGAACCCCTACAATGAGCAGTTCTTC.

The gene calls are TRBV5-1 and TRBJ1-1; D remains unclear. The length of the CDR3 is 15 residues. CDR1 is SGHRS and CDR2 is YFSETQ in the germline V gene. The V gene lost 0 bases and the J gene lost 5 bases, with 14 bases spanning the gap. CDR3 protein: CASSLATLQRTEAFF. CDR3 bases: TGCGCCAGCAGCTTGGCTACACTTCAGAGGACTGAAGCTTTCTTT.

The gene calls are TRBV2 and TRBJ2-7; TRBD2 matches 9 bases. The CDR3 is 14 amino acids. The V gene end was trimmed by 4 bases and the J gene end by 9 bases; junction bases not matched to a gene: 10. CDR1 and CDR2 from the germline V gene are SNHLY and FYNNEI. CDR3: CASSGGLAGLGQYF. The CDR3 DNA follows: TGTGCCAGCAGTGGGGGACTAGCCGGTTTGGGGCAGTACTTC.

The V gene is TRBV19, the J gene TRBJ2-7; D ambiguous. CDR3 length: 12 amino acids. The ends were cut back, 8 bases at V and 3 bases at J, with 11 bases in the middle. Germline V gene lookup returns CDR1 LNHDA and CDR2 SQIVND (reference sequence). In DNA form, the CDR3 reads TGTGCCAGTGCCCCGGACGGCTACGAGCAGTACTTC. Protein: CASAPDGYEQYF.

The chain carries TRBV10-3 and TRBJ1-6; a weak D match, TRBD1 (6 bases). The V gene lost 6 bases and the J gene lost 11 bases, with 17 bases spanning the gap. CDR1 is ENHRY, CDR2 SYGVKD, per germline. CDR3 size: 14 residues. CDR3 amino acids: CAIRSGGVGTPLHF. As DNA, the CDR3 is TGTGCCATCAGATCGGGGGGCGTAGGGACACCCCTCCACTTT.

This clonotype was seen a few times. J is TRBJ2-7 and V is TRBV20-1; 8 bases are a match to TRBD1. The CDR3 has 16 amino acids. CDR1 and CDR2 (germline): DFQATT, SNEGSKA (reference sequence). The ends lost 1 base at V and 2 bases at J; junction bases unmatched: 10. The CDR3 nucleotides are TGCAGTGCTAGAGTCTGGCAGGGGGCACAACCCTACGAGCAGTACTTC. This translates into CSARVWQGAQPYEQYF.

V usage is TRBV30 and J usage is TRBJ1-6, with D perhaps TRBD1 (5 bases). Looked up from germline, CDR1 is GTSNPN and CDR2 is SVGIG (reference sequence). This CDR3 is 14 amino acids long. The V end lost 3 bases, the J end lost 7 bases, and 13 bases lay between the germline ends. DNA of the CDR3: TGTGCCTGGAGCGCCGGGACGGACAATTCACCCCTCCACTTT. Translation: CAWSAGTDNSPLHF.

This sequence joins TRBV9 and TRBJ2-5; 14 bases are shared with TRBD2. The ends lost 0 bases at V and 5 bases at J; junction bases unmatched: 3. CDR1 and CDR2 (germline): SGDLS, YYNGEE. The CDR3 consists of 16 residues. CDR3 sequence: CASSVGGLAGAETQYF. The CDR3 coding sequence is TGTGCCAGCAGCGTAGGGGGACTAGCGGGAGCGGAGACCCAGTACTTC.

The chain recombines TRBV11-3 with TRBJ2-2, with 8 bases matching TRBD2. Germline CDR1 SGHNT, CDR2 YENEEA. J gave up 1 base and V 4 bases, and 5 bases lay outside the gene matches. The CDR3 length is 16 residues. The CDR3 spells CASSSRLARNTGELFF. The CDR3 DNA reads TGTGCCAGCAGCTCCAGACTAGCGAGGAACACCGGGGAGCTGTTTTTT.

V usage is TRBV7-9 and J usage is TRBJ2-5; no reliable D call. The CDR3 length is 14 residues. Germline CDR1 is SEHNR and CDR2 is FQNEAQ (reference sequence). Trimming took 5 bases from V and 5 from J, leaving 15 bases between them. The CDR3 sequence: CASSPAAGVETQYF. CDR3 nucleotides: TGTGCCAGCAGCCCCGCTGCTGGCGTGGAGACCCAGTACTTC.

V and J are TRBV7-3 and TRBJ2-1; 13 bases line up with TRBD2. CDR1 and CDR2 (germline): SGHTA, FQGTGA. Unmatched junction bases numbered 1, after V lost 5 bases and J lost 3 bases. This CDR3 has 15 amino acids. The CDR3 region is CASSRTSGGYNEQFF. CDR3 DNA sequence: TGTGCCAGCAGCCGGACTAGCGGGGGCTACAATGAGCAGTTCTTC.